This T cell receptor beta chain derives from a study of blood T cell repertoires in COVID-19. Study summary: From T cells, B-cell-depleted T cells, or PBMCs came the material, which was cDNA or gDNA.

As handled by the study authors: Amplification of reference gene primers provided the estimated nucleated cell counts. Only in-frame clones appear in the TCRdb table, and some are missing; sequencing was by immunoSEQ multiplex PCR. V and J calls and clone size are those listed in that table; D and trimming were worked out from the DNA. Counted here are about 270,000 clones, around nine tenths occurring once; the ten biggest clones make up roughly 8.5%. Trimming removed 6 bases from V and 4 bases from J, with 13 bases in between. The CDR3 has 14 amino acids. CDR1 is MDHEN and CDR2 is SYDVKM in the germline V gene. This clone was observed once.

The TCR comes from a man aged 35-49 years with active or convalescent COVID-19. This chain links TRBV28 with TRBJ1-5; TRBD1 is a possible D gene (6 bases). The source material was peripheral blood. CDR3 sequence: CASRRQGINQPQHF. Written as DNA, the CDR3 is TGTGCCAGCAGGCGTCAGGGGATTAATCAGCCCCAGCATTTT.